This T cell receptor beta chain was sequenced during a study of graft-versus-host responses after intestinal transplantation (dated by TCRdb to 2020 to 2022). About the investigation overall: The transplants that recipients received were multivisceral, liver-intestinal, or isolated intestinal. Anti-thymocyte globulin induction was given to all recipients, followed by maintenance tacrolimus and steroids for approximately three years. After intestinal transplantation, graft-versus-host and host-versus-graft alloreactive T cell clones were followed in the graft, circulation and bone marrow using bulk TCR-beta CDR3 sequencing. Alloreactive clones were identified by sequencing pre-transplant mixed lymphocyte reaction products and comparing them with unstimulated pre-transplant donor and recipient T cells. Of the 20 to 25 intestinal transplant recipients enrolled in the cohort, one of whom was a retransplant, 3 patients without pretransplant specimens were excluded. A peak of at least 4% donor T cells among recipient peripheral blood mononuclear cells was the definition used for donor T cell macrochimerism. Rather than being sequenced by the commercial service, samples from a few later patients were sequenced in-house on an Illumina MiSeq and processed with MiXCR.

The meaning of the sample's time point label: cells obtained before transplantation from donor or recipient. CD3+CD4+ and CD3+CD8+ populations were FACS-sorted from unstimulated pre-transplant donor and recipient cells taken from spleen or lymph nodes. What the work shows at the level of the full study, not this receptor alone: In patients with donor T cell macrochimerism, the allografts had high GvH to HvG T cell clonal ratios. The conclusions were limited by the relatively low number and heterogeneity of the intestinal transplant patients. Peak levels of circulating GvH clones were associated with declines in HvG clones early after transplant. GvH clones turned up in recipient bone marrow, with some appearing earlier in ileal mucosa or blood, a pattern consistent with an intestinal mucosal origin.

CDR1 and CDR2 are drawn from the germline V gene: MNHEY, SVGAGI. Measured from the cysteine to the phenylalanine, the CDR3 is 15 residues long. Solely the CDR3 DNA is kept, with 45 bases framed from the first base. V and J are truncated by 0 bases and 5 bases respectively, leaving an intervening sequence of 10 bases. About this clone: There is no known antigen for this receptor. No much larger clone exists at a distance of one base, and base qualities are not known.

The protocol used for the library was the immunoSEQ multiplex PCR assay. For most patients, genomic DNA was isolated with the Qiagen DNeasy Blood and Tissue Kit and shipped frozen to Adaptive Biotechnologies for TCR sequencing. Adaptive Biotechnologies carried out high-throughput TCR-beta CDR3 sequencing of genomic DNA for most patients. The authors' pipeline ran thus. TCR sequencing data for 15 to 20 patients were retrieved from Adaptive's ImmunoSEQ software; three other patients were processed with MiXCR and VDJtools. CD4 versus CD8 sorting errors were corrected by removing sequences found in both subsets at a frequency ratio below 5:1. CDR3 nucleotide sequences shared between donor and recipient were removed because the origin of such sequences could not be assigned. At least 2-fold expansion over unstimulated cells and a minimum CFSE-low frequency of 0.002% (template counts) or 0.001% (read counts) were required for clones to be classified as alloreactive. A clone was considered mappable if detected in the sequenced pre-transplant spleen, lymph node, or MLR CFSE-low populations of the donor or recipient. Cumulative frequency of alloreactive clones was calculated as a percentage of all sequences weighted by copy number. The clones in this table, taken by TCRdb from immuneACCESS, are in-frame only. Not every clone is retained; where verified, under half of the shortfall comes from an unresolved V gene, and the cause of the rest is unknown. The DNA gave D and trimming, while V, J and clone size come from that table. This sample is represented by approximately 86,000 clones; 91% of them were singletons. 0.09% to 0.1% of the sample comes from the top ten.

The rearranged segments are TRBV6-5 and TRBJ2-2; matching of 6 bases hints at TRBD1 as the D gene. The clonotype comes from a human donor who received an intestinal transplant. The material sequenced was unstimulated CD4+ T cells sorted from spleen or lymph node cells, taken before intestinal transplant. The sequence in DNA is TGTGCCAGCAGTTACTCGGGGGCAGGGACCGGGGAGCTGTTTTTT. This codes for CASSYSGAGTGELFF.